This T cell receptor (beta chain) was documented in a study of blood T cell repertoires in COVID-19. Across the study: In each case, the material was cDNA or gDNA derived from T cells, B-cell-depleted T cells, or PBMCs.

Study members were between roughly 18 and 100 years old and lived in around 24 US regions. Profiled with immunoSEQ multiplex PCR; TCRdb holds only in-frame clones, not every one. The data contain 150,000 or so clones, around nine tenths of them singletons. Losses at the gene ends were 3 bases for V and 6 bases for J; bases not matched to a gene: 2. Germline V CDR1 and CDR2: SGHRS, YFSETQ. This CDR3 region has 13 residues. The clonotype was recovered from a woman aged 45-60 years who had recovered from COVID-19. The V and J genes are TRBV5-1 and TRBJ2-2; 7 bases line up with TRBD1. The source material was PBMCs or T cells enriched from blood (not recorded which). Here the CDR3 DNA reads TGCGCCAGCAGCTCAGGGACAGCCGGGGAGCTGTTTTTT. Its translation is CASSSGTAGELFF.